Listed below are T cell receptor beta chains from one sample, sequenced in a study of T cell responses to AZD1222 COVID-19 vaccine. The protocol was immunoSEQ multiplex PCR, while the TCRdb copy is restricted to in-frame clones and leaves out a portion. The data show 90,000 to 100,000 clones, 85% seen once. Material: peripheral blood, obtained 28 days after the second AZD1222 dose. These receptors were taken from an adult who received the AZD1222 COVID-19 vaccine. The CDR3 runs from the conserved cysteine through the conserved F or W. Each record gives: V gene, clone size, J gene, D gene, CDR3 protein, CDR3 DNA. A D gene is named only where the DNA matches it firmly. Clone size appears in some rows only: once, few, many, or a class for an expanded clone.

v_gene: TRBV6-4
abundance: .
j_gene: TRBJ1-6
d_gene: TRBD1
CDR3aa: CASSETGVENSPLHF
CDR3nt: TGTGCCAGCAGTGAGACAGGGGTGGAAAATTCACCCCTCCACTTT

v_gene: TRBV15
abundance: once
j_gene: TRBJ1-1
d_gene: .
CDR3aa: CATSRVLGTEAFF
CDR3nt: TGTGCCACCAGCAGAGTTCTGGGCACTGAAGCTTTCTTT

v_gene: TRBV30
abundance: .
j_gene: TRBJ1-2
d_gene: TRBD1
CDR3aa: CAWSGGQGFYGYTF
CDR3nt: TGTGCCTGGAGTGGGGGACAGGGGTTCTATGGCTACACCTTC

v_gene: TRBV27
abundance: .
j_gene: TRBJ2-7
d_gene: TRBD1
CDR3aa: CASSLAESYRGRSYEQYF
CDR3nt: TGTGCCAGCAGTTTGGCAGAGTCCTACAGGGGGCGATCCTACGAGCAGTACTTC

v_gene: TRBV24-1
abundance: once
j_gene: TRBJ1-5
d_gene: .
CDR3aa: CATSSQQGLSNQPQHF
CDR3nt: TGTGCCACCAGCTCCCAGCAGGGTCTCAGCAATCAGCCCCAGCATTTT

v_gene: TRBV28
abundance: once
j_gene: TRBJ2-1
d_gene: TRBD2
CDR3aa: CASSPGTSGRADYEQFF
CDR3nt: TGTGCCAGCAGCCCCGGGACTAGCGGGAGGGCCGACTATGAGCAGTTCTTC

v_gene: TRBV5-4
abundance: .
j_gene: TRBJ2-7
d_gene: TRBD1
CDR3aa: CASSFVGQGAGEQYF
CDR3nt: TGTGCCAGCAGCTTTGTAGGACAGGGGGCGGGAGAGCAGTACTTC

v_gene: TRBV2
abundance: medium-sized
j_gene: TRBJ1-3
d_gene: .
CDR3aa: CASSEGWNSGNTIYF
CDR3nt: TGTGCCAGCAGTGAAGGGTGGAACTCTGGAAACACCATATATTTT

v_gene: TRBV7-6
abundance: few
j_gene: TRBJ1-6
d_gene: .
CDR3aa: CASSQADPSSYNSPLHF
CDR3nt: TGTGCCAGCAGCCAGGCGGATCCGAGCTCCTATAATTCACCCCTCCACTTT

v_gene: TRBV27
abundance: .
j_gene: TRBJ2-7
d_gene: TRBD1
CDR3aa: CASSLSGQGYYEQYF
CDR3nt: TGTGCCAGCAGTTTATCGGGACAGGGGTACTACGAGCAGTACTTC

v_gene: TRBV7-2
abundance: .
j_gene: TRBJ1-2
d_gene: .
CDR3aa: CASSQDRRYGYTF
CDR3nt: TGTGCCAGCAGCCAGGACAGACGCTATGGCTACACCTTC

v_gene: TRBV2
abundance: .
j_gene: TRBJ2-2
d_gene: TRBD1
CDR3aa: CASSGRDRAAGELFF
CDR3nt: TGTGCCAGCAGTGGCAGGGACAGGGCAGCCGGGGAGCTGTTTTTT

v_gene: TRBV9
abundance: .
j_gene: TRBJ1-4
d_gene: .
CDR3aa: CASSAGEVGKLFF
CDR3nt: TGTGCCAGCAGCGCGGGGGAGGTGGGGAAACTGTTTTTT

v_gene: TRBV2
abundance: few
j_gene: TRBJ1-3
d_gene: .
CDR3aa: CASLEGGGNTIYF
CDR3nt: TGTGCCAGCCTCGAGGGAGGTGGAAACACCATATATTTT

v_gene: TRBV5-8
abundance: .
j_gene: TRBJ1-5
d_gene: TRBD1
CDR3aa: CASSLTGEFNQPQHF
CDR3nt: TGTGCCAGCAGCTTAACAGGGGAGTTCAATCAGCCCCAGCATTTT